The 12 T cell receptor beta chains presented below share a single source sample, sequenced in a study of PD-1 blockade in classical Hodgkin lymphoma. Assay used: immunoSEQ multiplex PCR; TCRdb lists only in-frame clones, some missing. This table holds some 48,000 clones, 70% to 80% found once. Indicated time point: cycle 4 day 1 (C4D1), after less than 7 weeks of nivolumab. Each patient relapsed following autologous stem cell transplantation, and prior brentuximab vedotin exposure differed. Sequences were derived from peripheral blood mononuclear cells (PBMCs), sampled before the fourth cycle of nivolumab. These receptors were obtained from a human donor with classical Hodgkin lymphoma.

The CDR3 sequence is CASSSYRDRGLGAGNTIYF. The CDR3 DNA follows: TGTGCCAGCAGTTCCTACCGGGACAGGGGGCTTGGTGCTGGAAACACCATATATTTT. V is TRBV27 and J is TRBJ1-3, with 12 bases identical to TRBD1. Trimming removed 4 bases from V and 2 bases from J; junction bases left unmatched: 12. Per germline, CDR1 MNHEY and CDR2 SMNVEV (reference sequence). The CDR3 extends over 19 amino acids.

J is TRBJ1-1 and V is TRBV19; TRBD1 is a possible D gene (5 bases). The V end was cut by 7 bases, the J end by 5 bases, with 17 bases between. This CDR3 spans 14 amino acids. Germline assignment: CDR1 LNHDA and CDR2 SQIVND (reference sequence). The CDR3, as DNA: TGTGCCAGTAAGATGGGAAGCAGGGCGACTGAAGCTTTCTTT. Translating it yields CASKMGSRATEAFF.

This clone was seen only once. V usage is TRBV20-1 and J usage is TRBJ1-1, with D perhaps TRBD1 (6 bases). The length of the CDR3 is 11 residues. From germline, CDR1 is DFQATT and CDR2 SNEGSKA (reference sequence). V lost 3 bases and J lost 7, with 9 bases in between. The CDR3 protein is CSAREGGEAFF. CDR3 in DNA: TGCAGTGCTAGGGAGGGGGGTGAAGCTTTCTTT.

The chain is built from TRBV27 and TRBJ1-1; D unresolved. Trimming stripped 6 bases from V and 0 bases from J, with 8 bases between. The CDR3 is 13 amino acids. The germline V gene encodes CDR1 MNHEY and CDR2 SMNVEV (reference sequence). CDR3 DNA: TGTGCCAGCAGGGACGGATTGAACACTGAAGCTTTCTTT. It specifies CASRDGLNTEAFF.

J is TRBJ1-5 and V is TRBV7-9; no clear D gene. The CDR3 is made up of 15 amino acids. Trimming shortened V by 3 bases and J by 2 bases, and 11 bases separated the two germline ends. The germline gives CDR1 SEHNR, CDR2 FQNEAQ (reference sequence). The CDR3 spells CASSFAGVGNQPQHF. The CDR3 region has the DNA TGTGCCAGCAGCTTCGCTGGGGTTGGCAATCAGCCCCAGCATTTT.

CDR3 nucleotide sequence: TGCGCCAGCAGCTTGGATCCCCAGGGAGGCAACGAGCAGTACTTC. As protein: CASSLDPQGGNEQYF. The rearrangement links TRBV5-1 to TRBJ2-7; the D gene is possibly TRBD2 (6 bases). Germline lookup yields CDR1 SGHRS and CDR2 YFSETQ. The CDR3 extends over 15 amino acids. The V end lost 0 bases, the J end lost 5 bases, and 15 bases lay between the germline ends.

On this clone: The sample carries other DNA sequences with the same CDR3. This rearrangement joins TRBV18 to TRBJ1-1, with D unclear. V lost 6 bases, J lost 1 base, and 9 bases lay in between. The CDR3 is 13 amino acids. The germline CDR1 and CDR2 sequences are KGHSH and LQKENI. The CDR3 DNA reads as TGTGCCAGCTCCTTGGACGGGAACACTGAAGCTTTCTTT. Protein sequence: CASSLDGNTEAFF.

This chain connects TRBV11-1 to TRBJ2-3; tentative D call: TRBD2 (5 bases). Germline V gives CDR1 SGHAT, CDR2 FQDESV (reference sequence). V lost 1 base and J 0 bases, leaving 8 bases between the germline ends. This CDR3 is built from 15 residues. The CDR3 region is CASSLEERSTDTQYF. CDR3 coding DNA: TGTGCCAGCAGCTTAGAGGAGCGGAGCACAGATACGCAGTATTTT.

The chain employs TRBV15 and TRBJ2-1; D remains ambiguous. Trimming shortened V by 1 base and J by 9 bases, and 10 bases separated the two germline ends. Germline loops: CDR1 LNHNV, CDR2 YYDKDF (reference sequence). The CDR3 covers 13 residues. The CDR3: CATSRGMQTEQFF. The CDR3 region has the DNA TGTGCCACCAGCAGAGGGATGCAGACTGAGCAGTTCTTC.

This sequence joins TRBV5-1 and TRBJ2-2; tentative D call: TRBD2 (5 bases). The V and J ends lost 1 base and 5 bases respectively, with 9 bases between them. CDR3 size: 14 residues. Per germline, CDR1 SGHRS and CDR2 YFSETQ. The CDR3 nucleotides read TGCGCCAGCAGCTTGATAGAGGGTACCGGGGAGCTGTTTTTT. Protein product: CASSLIEGTGELFF.

The chain is built from TRBV10-1 and TRBJ2-3; D ambiguous. Per the germline V gene, CDR1 is WNHNN and CDR2 is SYGVQD (reference sequence). The CDR3 consists of 14 residues. Trimming cost V 7 bases and J 3 bases, with 14 bases left between them. This CDR3 reads CASTANLATDTQYF. The DNA of the CDR3 is TGCGCCAGCACCGCAAACCTGGCGACAGATACGCAGTATTTT.

This chain connects TRBV7-2 to TRBJ2-1; 10 positions agree with TRBD1. The V segment lost 6 bases and the J segment 7 bases; nucleotides outside the gene matches: 12. Germline V lookup: CDR1 SGHTA, CDR2 FQGNSA. This CDR3 spans 16 amino acids. DNA for the CDR3: TGTGCCAGCAGATCCCCGACAGGGGGCATAATAAATGAGCAGTTCTTC. Translated: CASRSPTGGIINEQFF.